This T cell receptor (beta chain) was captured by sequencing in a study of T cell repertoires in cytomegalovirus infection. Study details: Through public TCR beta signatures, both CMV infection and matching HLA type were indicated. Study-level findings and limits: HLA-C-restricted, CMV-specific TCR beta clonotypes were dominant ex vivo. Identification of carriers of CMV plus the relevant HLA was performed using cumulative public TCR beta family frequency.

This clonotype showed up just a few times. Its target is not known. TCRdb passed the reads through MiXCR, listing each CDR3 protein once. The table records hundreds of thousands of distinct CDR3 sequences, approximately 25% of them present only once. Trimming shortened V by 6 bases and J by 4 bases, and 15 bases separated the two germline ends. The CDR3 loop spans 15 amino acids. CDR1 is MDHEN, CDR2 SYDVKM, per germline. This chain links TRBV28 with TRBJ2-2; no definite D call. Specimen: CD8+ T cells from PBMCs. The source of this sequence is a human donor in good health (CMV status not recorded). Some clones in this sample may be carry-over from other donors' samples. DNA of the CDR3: TGTGCCAGCAGCCATGCTATCGTCGGCACCGGGGAGCTGTTTTTT. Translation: CASSHAIVGTGELFF.